The clone carrying this TCR beta chain was counted ten times or more. The antigen is not known. CD25-based Treg depletion was applied to purified naive CD4+ T cells. CDR3 length equals 18 residues. Germline CDR1 is SGHRS and CDR2 is YFSETQ. J gave up 9 bases and V 2 bases, and 15 bases lay outside the gene matches. Study results and caveats: Tumor memory CD4+ T cell TCR gene usage clustered with blood and lymph node memory CD4+ cells and lymph node naive CD4+ cells. Tumor-infiltrating Treg TCR alpha and beta sequences overlapped most with tumor naive CD4+ T cells, then blood naive.

Semi-nested PCR with Nested Universal Primer A followed constant-region reverse priming of full-length variable regions. From the 5' RACE reads, TCRdb called clonotypes with MiXCR, one entry per CDR3 protein. The data contain about 40,000 distinct CDR3 sequences, about 19% of them singletons. Source material: naive CD4+ T cells sorted from a lymph node. Subset reported: naive CD4+ T cells, CD4+CD45RA+CD25-. This TCR was sampled from a female donor with breast cancer. The chain has TRBV5-1 and TRBJ2-1; the match to TRBD2 covers 12 bases. CDR3 DNA sequence: TGCGCCAGCAGCTTTTCGACTAGCGGGAGACGGGGTACCCTTGAGCAGTTCTTC. Translated, it gives CASSFSTSGRRGTLEQFF.